This T cell receptor (beta chain) was identified during a study of cytomegalovirus exposure and HLA in healthy donors. The study, taken as a whole, reports: Prior analysis indicated that the majority of TCR beta V segments exhibited productivity approximately 87% or approximately 30% of the time. A later analysis reportedly found that, within productive TCRs, an Asian-associated ancestry cluster had fewer N-insertions than the mean observed across the roughly 700 donors. Excluded were some V segments that proved indistinguishable, including TRBV6-2 and TRBV6-3. In a later analysis, V- and J-gene trimming of beta chains associated with a DCLRE1C missense variant, replicated independently.

This CDR3 has 14 residues. Germline assignment: CDR1 LNHNV and CDR2 YYDKDF (reference sequence). Details on this clone: What it binds is not known. At one end the junction does not follow the germline gene, possibly because of a read error.

The primer mix had 60 Vbeta and 13 Jbeta primers. Data came from immunoSEQ multiplex PCR; TCRdb stores just in-frame clones and leaves some out. The repertoire holds about 60,000 clones, 70% to 90% seen once, with almost 6% in the top ten. J is TRBJ2-7 and V is TRBV15; 7 bases map to TRBD1. The origin of this receptor is a male donor in good health and CMV-seronegative. The sequencing sample was made of PBMCs. The CDR3 sequence is CATSRDRVGNEQYF. The CDR3, as DNA: TGTGCCACAAGCAGAGACAGGGTAGGCAACGAGCAGTACTTC.